The 10 T cell receptor beta chains below come from one sample, sequenced in a study of vaccination and CD4 T cells after COVID-19. Their antigen targets remain unknown. Researchers used the Oncomine TCR Beta short-read assay to sequence DNA from cultured CD4+ T cells. Via MiXCR, TCRdb re-called the PCR reads, giving one row per CDR3 protein. The sample holds around 5,200 distinct CDR3 sequences, roughly 40% seen once. The treatment: roughly 10-day PBMC culture with coronavirus spike peptide pools or control peptides (ViraFEST assay). The unexposed donor's CD4+ T cells were collected before the COVID-19 pandemic (2011-2018). The sequenced sample consisted of CD4+ T cells from blood, cultured in vitro. The receptors here all came from a human donor in good health.

CDR3 loop: CAISGADRYTEAFF. In nucleotides, the CDR3 is TGTGCCATCTCAGGGGCCGACAGGTACACTGAAGCTTTCTTT. The chain links TRBV6-1 to TRBJ1-1; D is perhaps TRBD1 (6 bases). Trimming removed 10 bases from V and 3 bases from J, with 18 bases in between. Germline V gene sequence: CDR1 MNHNS, CDR2 SASEGT. The CDR3 is made up of 14 amino acids.

The CDR3 is CASSPQMSVGGTEAFF. CDR3 DNA sequence: TGCGCCAGCAGCCCCCAGATGTCGGTGGGGGGCACTGAAGCTTTCTTT. The chain recombines TRBV5-1 with TRBJ1-1; D may be TRBD1 (5 bases). The CDR3 is 16 residues long. V was clipped by 4 bases and J by 4 bases, with 20 bases between them. Germline V CDR1 and CDR2: SGHRS, YFSETQ.

The chain joins TRBV6-4 to TRBJ2-1; D is unclear. V was cut by 2 bases and J by 4 bases, with 6 bases left in between. The CDR3 loop spans 13 amino acids. The germline CDR1 and CDR2 sequences are MRHNA and SNTAGT. CDR3 in amino acids: CASSDTDYNEQFF. The CDR3 DNA is TGTGCCAGCAGTGACACAGATTACAATGAGCAGTTCTTC.

The chain couples TRBV20-1 to TRBJ1-6, with D unclear. Germline loops: CDR1 DFQATT, CDR2 SNEGSKA (reference sequence). Trimming took off 3 bases at V and 4 bases at J, with 4 bases between the two ends. The CDR3 is 12 residues long. The CDR3 DNA follows: TGCAGTGCTAGCGGGTATAATTCACCCCTCCACTTT. Amino acid sequence: CSASGYNSPLHF.

This chain's CDR3 is CSVEVPNSGANVLTF. In DNA, the CDR3 is TGCAGCGTTGAAGTCCCGAACTCTGGGGCCAACGTCCTGACTTTC. The V gene is TRBV29-1, the J gene TRBJ2-6; D is unclear. V lost 1 base and J 0 bases, leaving 7 bases between the germline ends. This CDR3 contains 15 residues. Germline V gene lookup returns CDR1 SQVTM and CDR2 ANQGSEA.

This chain's CDR3 is CASSSLANTEAFF. CDR3 bases: TGTGCCAGCAGCTCCCTAGCGAACACTGAAGCTTTCTTT. This chain joins TRBV7-9 and TRBJ1-1; D is uncertain. The germline V and J ends were trimmed by 4 bases and 1 base, with 7 bases remaining between them. Per germline, CDR1 SEHNR and CDR2 FQNEAQ (reference sequence). The CDR3 covers 13 residues. Full variable domain (outside the CDR3, taken from reference TRBV7-9 and TRBJ1-1): DTGVSQNPRHKITKRGQNVTFRCDPISEHNRLYWYRQTLGQGPEFLTYFQNEAQLEKSRLLSDRFSAERPKGSFSTLEIQRTEQGDSAMYLCASSSLANTEAFFGQGTRLTVV.

The chain carries TRBV6-5 and TRBJ2-2, with D uncertain. The length of the CDR3 is 15 residues. Germline V gives CDR1 MNHEY, CDR2 SVGAGI. V was clipped by 0 bases and J by 0 bases, with 5 bases between them. DNA of the CDR3: TGTGCCAGCAGTTACTCGGCCGCGAACACCGGGGAGCTGTTTTTT. Residues: CASSYSAANTGELFF.

This clonotype is hyperexpanded within its sample. The chain combines TRBV27 with TRBJ1-2; D is unresolved. From germline, CDR1 is MNHEY and CDR2 SMNVEV (reference sequence). The CDR3 loop spans 15 amino acids. V was shortened by 8 bases and J by 4 bases, with 20 bases between the two germline ends. CDR3 sequence reads: CASSDPLRGLYGYTF. CDR3 in DNA: TGTGCCAGCTCGGACCCCCTTCGCGGCCTCTATGGCTACACCTTC.

The gene calls are TRBV14 and TRBJ1-2; D ambiguous. Trimming shortened V by 2 bases and J by 4 bases, and 5 bases separated the two germline ends. CDR1 SGHDN and CDR2 FVKESK come from the germline V gene. The CDR3 runs 12 residues. The CDR3 DNA follows: TGTGCCAGCAGCCAATCCCCCTATGGCTACACCTTC. It yields the protein CASSQSPYGYTF.

This sequence joins TRBV30 and TRBJ2-5; TRBD2 matches at 10 bases. The CDR3 spans 14 residues. Looked up from germline, CDR1 is GTSNPN and CDR2 is SVGIG (reference sequence). V gave up 1 base and J gave up 5 bases; unmatched junction bases: 4. As DNA, the CDR3 is TGTGCCTGGAGTGCCGGACTAGCGGCGGAGACCCAGTACTTC. Amino acid sequence: CAWSAGLAAETQYF.